The next 22 T cell receptor beta chains were all read from a single sample in a study of T-cell memory formation after mild COVID-19. Each CDR3 protein gets one entry after TCRdb re-called the 5' RACE reads with MiXCR. The profile shows a few hundred thousand distinct CDR3 sequences, approximately 29% of them singletons. Sample: PBMCs or a T cell subset sorted from them (not recorded which). All receptors come from an adult woman who had mild COVID-19 (a few samples of this study predate the infection). Cell type and time point are not known.

The rearrangement links TRBV7-2 to TRBJ2-1; 9 nucleotides match TRBD2. V lost 2 bases and J lost 6; bases outside the gene matches: 11. Germline V gene sequence: CDR1 SGHTA, CDR2 FQGNSA. The CDR3 length is 17 residues. The CDR3 here is CASSLPAGTSRGNEQFF. Here the CDR3 DNA reads TGTGCCAGCAGCTTACCGGCCGGGACTAGCAGGGGCAATGAGCAGTTCTTC.

This clonotype was seen at least ten times. The chain carries TRBV5-1 and TRBJ1-2; D gene uncertain. Between the trimmed V and J ends, which lost 0 bases and 9 bases, there was a span of 18 bases. The CDR3 length is 15 residues. The germline V gene encodes CDR1 SGHRS and CDR2 YFSETQ. The CDR3 sequence is CASSLEEGTVWSYTF. The CDR3 DNA reads TGCGCCAGCAGCTTGGAGGAGGGTACGGTTTGGAGCTACACCTTC.

The sample holds many counts of this clonotype. The DNA for the CDR3 is TGTGCCAGCAGAAGAGCGGGGCGGAATGAGCAGTTCTTC. Translating gives CASRRAGRNEQFF. V and J are TRBV5-5 and TRBJ2-1, with 7 bases lining up with TRBD2. The germline gives CDR1 SGHKS, CDR2 YYEKEE (reference sequence). The CDR3 is made up of 13 amino acids. Unmatched junction bases numbered 6, after V lost 5 bases and J lost 7 bases.

This clonotype showed up just a few times. The chain uses TRBV7-2 and TRBJ1-3; D is undetermined. The CDR3 runs to 15 residues. Germline assignment: CDR1 SGHTA and CDR2 FQGNSA. The V gene lost 3 bases and the J gene lost 4 bases, with 13 bases spanning the gap. The CDR3 protein is CASSFGGSSGNTIYF. The CDR3, as DNA: TGTGCCAGCAGCTTTGGAGGTTCTTCGGGAAACACCATATATTTT.

The V and J genes are TRBV30 and TRBJ2-7; weak D call: TRBD2 (6 bases). CDR3 length: 14 amino acids. CDR1 is GTSNPN and CDR2 is SVGIG in the germline V gene (reference sequence). V was pared by 2 bases and J by 2 bases, with 13 bases between. CDR3 nucleotide sequence: TGTGCCTGGAGTCCCGGATGGGGGGCCTACGAGCAGTACTTC. This encodes CAWSPGWGAYEQYF.

The V call is TRBV20-1, the J call TRBJ2-1; 8 positions agree with TRBD2. This CDR3 has 16 residues. Looked up from germline, CDR1 is DFQATT and CDR2 is SNEGSKA (reference sequence). V gave up 1 base and J gave up 8 bases; unmatched junction bases: 13. Written as DNA, the CDR3 is TGCAGTGCTAGAGCCCGCTCCCCGAGCGGGAGCTATGAGCAGTTCTTC. Residues: CSARARSPSGSYEQFF.

This clonotype has a count of ten or more. The V call is TRBV4-1, the J call TRBJ2-7; unclear D gene. Per the germline V gene, CDR1 is MGHRA and CDR2 is YSYEKL. This CDR3 is 13 amino acids long. V shed 1 base and J shed 2 bases, with 6 bases lying between them. The CDR3 DNA sequence: TGCGCCAGCAGCCAAGTGGGCACCTACGAGCAGTACTTC. This translates into CASSQVGTYEQYF.

This clonotype turned up a few times. The rearrangement links TRBV14 to TRBJ2-3; no firm D call. Germline CDR1 SGHDN, CDR2 FVKESK. With 1 base removed from V and 7 bases from J, the gap between germline ends came to 9 bases. This CDR3 is built from 13 residues. In DNA, the CDR3 is TGTGCCAGCAGCCAAGTCCATGGAAATACGCAGTATTTT. Protein sequence: CASSQVHGNTQYF. Full variable domain (outside the CDR3, taken from reference TRBV14 and TRBJ2-3): EAGVTQFPSHSVIEKGQTVTLRCDPISGHDNLYWYRRVMGKEIKFLLHFVKESKQDESGMPNNRFLAERTGGTYSTLKVQPAELEDSGVYFCASSQVHGNTQYFGPGTRLTVL.

This chain joins TRBV12-3 or TRBV12-4 and TRBJ2-7; a weak D match, TRBD2 (6 bases). The length of the CDR3 is 12 residues. The ends were cut back, 10 bases at V and 0 bases at J, with 10 bases in the middle. CDR3 region: CATRGSSYEQYF. DNA for the CDR3: TGTGCCACCCGGGGGAGCTCCTACGAGCAGTACTTC.

This clonotype has just a few counts. The V and J genes are TRBV6-2 or TRBV6-3 and TRBJ2-1; no firm D call. V lost 0 bases and J 12 bases, leaving 9 bases between the germline ends. The CDR3 sequence is 12 residues long. The germline gives CDR1 MNHEY, CDR2 SVGEGT. The CDR3 loop is CASSYSPPRQFF. The CDR3 DNA reads as TGTGCCAGCAGTTACTCTCCCCCCCGGCAGTTCTTC.

V and J are TRBV19 and TRBJ2-7; 9 bases agree with TRBD1. Looked up from germline, CDR1 is LNHDA and CDR2 is SQIVND (reference sequence). CDR3 length: 15 residues. Losses at the gene ends were 4 bases for V and 5 bases for J; bases not matched to a gene: 9. CDR3 sequence reads: CASSKLGTGFDEQYF. CDR3 sequence (DNA): TGTGCCAGTAGTAAACTCGGGACAGGGTTTGACGAGCAGTACTTC.

This chain connects TRBV7-9 to TRBJ1-2, with a weak D call TRBD1 (6 bases). Germline CDR1 and CDR2: SEHNR and FQNEAQ (reference sequence). The CDR3 is 13 residues long. V was shortened by 3 bases and J by 8 bases, with 13 bases between the two germline ends. Written as DNA, the CDR3 is TGTGCCAGCAGCTTTGGGGGCCCGGAAGGCTACACCTTC. It is translated as CASSFGGPEGYTF. Based on the CDR3 plus reference TRBV7-9 and TRBJ1-2, the full variable domain is DTGVSQNPRHKITKRGQNVTFRCDPISEHNRLYWYRQTLGQGPEFLTYFQNEAQLEKSRLLSDRFSAERPKGSFSTLEIQRTEQGDSAMYLCASSFGGPEGYTFGSGTRLTVV.

A few counts support this clonotype. The chain carries TRBV11-3 and TRBJ1-4; no clear D. Germline assignment: CDR1 SGHNT and CDR2 YENEEA. This CDR3 region has 14 residues. Trimming pared 2 bases from V and 3 bases from J, leaving 7 bases between. The CDR3 sequence: CASSLSIANEKLFF. Written as DNA, the CDR3 is TGTGCCAGCAGCTTATCCATAGCTAATGAAAAACTGTTTTTT.

This chain connects TRBV2 to TRBJ2-7, with D possibly being TRBD1 (6 bases). Germline CDR1 is SNHLY and CDR2 is FYNNEI. Trimming pared 6 bases from V and 7 bases from J, leaving 19 bases between. The CDR3 totals 14 residues. The CDR3 protein is CASSRTVGIGEQYF. The CDR3 bases are TGTGCCAGCAGCCGGACAGTGGGGATAGGTGAGCAGTACTTC.

This chain uses TRBV7-9 with TRBJ2-2; D uncertain. This CDR3 is 12 amino acids long. CDR1 is SEHNR and CDR2 is FQNEAQ in the germline V gene (reference sequence). V was cut by 8 bases and J by 8 bases, with 12 bases left in between. Here the CDR3 DNA reads TGTGCCAGCCCCTTTCGGACGGGGGAGCTGTTTTTT. It translates to CASPFRTGELFF.

This clonotype was counted many times. The chain recombines TRBV7-8 with TRBJ2-7; no reliable D call. The CDR3 is 14 amino acids. V lost 5 bases to trimming and J lost 4 bases, with 15 bases between them. The germline gives CDR1 SGHVS, CDR2 FQNEAQ. In nucleotides, the CDR3 is TGTGCCAGCAGCCCCAGCGCCTCGCTATACGAGCAGTACTTC. Amino acid sequence: CASSPSASLYEQYF.

This clonotype was detected a few times. The chain combines TRBV7-2 with TRBJ2-7; TRBD2 might be the D (6 bases). This CDR3 is built from 13 residues. V was shortened by 4 bases and J by 9 bases, with 16 bases between the two germline ends. Germline loops: CDR1 SGHTA, CDR2 FQGNSA. DNA for the CDR3: TGTGCCAGCAGCTCGGTAGGAGGGCAGTCGCAGTACTTC. This translates into CASSSVGGQSQYF.

The genes are TRBV12-3 or TRBV12-4 and TRBJ2-1, with 11 bases aligning to TRBD2. Losses at the gene ends were 3 bases for V and 9 bases for J; bases not matched to a gene: 7. CDR3 length: 15 residues. The CDR3 reads CASSFGSGGDPEQFF. The CDR3 DNA is TGTGCCAGCAGTTTTGGTAGCGGGGGGGACCCTGAGCAGTTCTTC.

The chain has TRBV28 and TRBJ1-1; D is perhaps TRBD1 (5 bases). Trimming cost V 3 bases and J 11 bases, with 13 bases left between them. This CDR3 comprises 12 residues. Germline V gives CDR1 MDHEN, CDR2 SYDVKM. CDR3 region: CASSLPQRGAFF. CDR3 in DNA: TGTGCCAGCAGTTTGCCCCAGCGGGGGGCTTTCTTT.

This clonotype was recorded once. This chain connects TRBV6-1 to TRBJ2-3; tentatively, D is TRBD1 (6 bases). CDR1 is MNHNS, CDR2 SASEGT, per germline. This CDR3 has 14 residues. V lost 3 bases to trimming and J lost 2 bases, with 9 bases between them. CDR3 residues: CASSDRGHTDTQYF. The DNA of the CDR3 is TGTGCCAGCAGTGACAGGGGACACACAGATACGCAGTATTTT.

This clonotype was seen more than once but under ten times. The V call is TRBV10-3, the J call TRBJ2-3; TRBD2 matches at 14 bases. Losses at the gene ends were 7 bases for V and 4 bases for J; bases not matched to a gene: 13. Per germline, CDR1 ENHRY and CDR2 SYGVKD. This CDR3 contains 18 residues. CDR3 loop: CAIKPTSGRAARSDTQYF. The CDR3 region has the DNA TGTGCCATCAAACCGACTAGCGGGAGGGCCGCGAGGTCAGATACGCAGTATTTT.

The rearrangement links TRBV4-2 to TRBJ2-3; D possibly uses TRBD1 or TRBD2 (5 bases each). Per germline, CDR1 LGHNA and CDR2 YNFKEQ. The CDR3 length is 18 residues. V was shortened by 0 bases and J by 4 bases, with 20 bases between the two germline ends. DNA for the CDR3: TGTGCCAGCAGCCAAGAAATGGGGGAATTAGACGTACCAGATACGCAGTATTTT. Encoded protein: CASSQEMGELDVPDTQYF.